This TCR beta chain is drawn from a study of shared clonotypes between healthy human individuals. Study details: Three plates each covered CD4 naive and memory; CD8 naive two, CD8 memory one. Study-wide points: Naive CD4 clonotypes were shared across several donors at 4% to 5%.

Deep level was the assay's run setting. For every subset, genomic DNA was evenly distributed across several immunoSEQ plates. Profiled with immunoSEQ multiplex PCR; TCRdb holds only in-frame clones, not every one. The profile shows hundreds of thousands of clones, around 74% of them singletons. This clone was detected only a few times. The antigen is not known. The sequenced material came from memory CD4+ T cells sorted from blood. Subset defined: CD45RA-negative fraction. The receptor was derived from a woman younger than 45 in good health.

DNA of the CDR3: TGTGCCAGCAGTGAAGCGGTCGGGGAGCTGTTTTTT. Translating gives CASSEAVGELFF. The rearrangement joins TRBV25-1 to TRBJ2-2; no clear D. V lost 2 bases and J lost 7, with 5 bases in between. The CDR3 extends over 12 amino acids. The germline V gene encodes CDR1 MGHDK and CDR2 SYGVNS. Filled out from reference TRBV25-1 and TRBJ2-2, the complete variable domain reads EADIYQTPRYLVIGTGKKITLECSQTMGHDKMYWYQQDPGMELHLIHYSYGVNSTEKGDLSSESTVSRIRTEHFPLTLESARPSHTSQYLCASSEAVGELFFGEGSRLTVL.